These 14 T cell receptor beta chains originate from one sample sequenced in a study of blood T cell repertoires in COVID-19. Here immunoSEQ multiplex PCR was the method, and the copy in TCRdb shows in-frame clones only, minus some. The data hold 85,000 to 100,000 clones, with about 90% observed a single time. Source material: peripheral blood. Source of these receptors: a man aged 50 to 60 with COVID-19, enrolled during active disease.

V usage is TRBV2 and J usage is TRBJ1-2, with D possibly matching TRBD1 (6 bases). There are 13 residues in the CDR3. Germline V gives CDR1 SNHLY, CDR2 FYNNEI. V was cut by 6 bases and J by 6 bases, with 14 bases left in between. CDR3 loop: CASRPDRRNGYTF. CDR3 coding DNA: TGTGCCAGCAGACCCGACAGGAGAAATGGCTACACCTTC.

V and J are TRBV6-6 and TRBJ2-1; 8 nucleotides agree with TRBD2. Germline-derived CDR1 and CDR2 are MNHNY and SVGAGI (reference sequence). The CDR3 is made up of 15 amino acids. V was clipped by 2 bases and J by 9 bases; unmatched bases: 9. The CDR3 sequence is CASSYDNGGAREQFF. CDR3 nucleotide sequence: TGTGCCAGCAGTTACGATAACGGGGGGGCCCGTGAGCAGTTCTTC.

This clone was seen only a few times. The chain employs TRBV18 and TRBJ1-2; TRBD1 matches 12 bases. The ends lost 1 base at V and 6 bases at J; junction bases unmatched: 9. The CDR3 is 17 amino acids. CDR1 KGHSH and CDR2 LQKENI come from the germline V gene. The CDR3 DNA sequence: TGTGCCAGCTCACCACTCCCAGGGACAGGGGGCGCGGATGGCTACACCTTC. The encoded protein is CASSPLPGTGGADGYTF.

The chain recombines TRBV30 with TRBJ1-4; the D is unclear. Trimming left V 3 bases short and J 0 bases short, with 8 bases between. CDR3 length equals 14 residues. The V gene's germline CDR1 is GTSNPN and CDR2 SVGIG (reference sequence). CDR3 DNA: TGTGCCTGGAGGCACCTAGCAACTAATGAAAAACTGTTTTTT. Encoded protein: CAWRHLATNEKLFF.

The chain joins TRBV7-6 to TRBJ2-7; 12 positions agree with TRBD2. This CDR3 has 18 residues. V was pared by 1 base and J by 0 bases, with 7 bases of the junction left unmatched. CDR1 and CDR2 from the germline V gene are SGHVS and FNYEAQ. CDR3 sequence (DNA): TGTGCCAGCAGCTTAGAACTAGCGGGGGGTTACAGCTCCTACGAGCAGTACTTC. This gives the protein CASSLELAGGYSSYEQYF.

The CDR3 loop is CASSVADRGTGELFF. Here the CDR3 DNA reads TGTGCCAGCAGCGTAGCTGACAGGGGGACCGGGGAGCTGTTTTTT. The J gene is TRBJ2-2, the V gene TRBV9; 9 nucleotides align to TRBD1. V lost 0 bases to trimming and J lost 5 bases; unmatched junction nucleotides: 2. From germline, CDR1 is SGDLS and CDR2 YYNGEE. The CDR3 runs to 15 residues. Full variable domain (missing parts from reference TRBV9 and TRBJ2-2): DSGVTQTPKHLITATGQRVTLRCSPRSGDLSVYWYQQSLDQGLQFLIQYYNGEERAKGNILERFSAQQFPDLHSELNLSSLELGDSALYFCASSVADRGTGELFFGEGSRLTVL.

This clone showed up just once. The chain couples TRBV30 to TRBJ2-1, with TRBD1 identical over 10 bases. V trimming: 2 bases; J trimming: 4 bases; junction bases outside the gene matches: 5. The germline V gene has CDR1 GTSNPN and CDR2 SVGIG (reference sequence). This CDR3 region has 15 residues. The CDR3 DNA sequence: TGTGCCTGGAGTTCCCCGGGACAGGGGTACAATGAGCAGTTCTTC. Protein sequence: CAWSSPGQGYNEQFF. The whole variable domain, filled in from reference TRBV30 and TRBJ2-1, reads SQTIHQWPATLVQPVGSPLSLECTVEGTSNPNLYWYRQAAGRGLQLLFYSVGIGQISSEVPQNLSASRPQDRQFILSSKKLLLSDSGFYLCAWSSPGQGYNEQFFGPGTRLTVL.

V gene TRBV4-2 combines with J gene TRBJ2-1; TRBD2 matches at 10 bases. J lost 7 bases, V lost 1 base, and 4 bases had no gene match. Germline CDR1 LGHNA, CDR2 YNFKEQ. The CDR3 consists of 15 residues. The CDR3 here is CASSQGGLAANEQFF. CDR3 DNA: TGTGCCAGCAGCCAAGGTGGACTAGCGGCGAATGAGCAGTTCTTC.

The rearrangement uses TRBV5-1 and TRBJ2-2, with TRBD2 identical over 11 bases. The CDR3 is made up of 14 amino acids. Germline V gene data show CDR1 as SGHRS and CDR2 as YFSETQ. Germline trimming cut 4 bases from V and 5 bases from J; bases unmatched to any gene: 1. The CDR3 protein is CASSLAGGTGELFF. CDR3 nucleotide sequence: TGCGCCAGCAGCCTAGCGGGGGGAACCGGGGAGCTGTTTTTT.

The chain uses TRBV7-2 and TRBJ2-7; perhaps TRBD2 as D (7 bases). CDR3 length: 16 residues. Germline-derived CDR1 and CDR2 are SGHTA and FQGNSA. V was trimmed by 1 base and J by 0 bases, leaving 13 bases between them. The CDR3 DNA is TGTGCCAGCAGCTTAGGAGGGGGGGCCGGCTCCTACGAGCAGTACTTC. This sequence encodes CASSLGGGAGSYEQYF.

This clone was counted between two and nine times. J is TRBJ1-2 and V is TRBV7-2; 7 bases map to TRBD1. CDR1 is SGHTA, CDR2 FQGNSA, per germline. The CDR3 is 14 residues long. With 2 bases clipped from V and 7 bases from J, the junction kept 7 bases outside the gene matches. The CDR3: CASSLSRGRVGYTF. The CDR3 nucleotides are TGTGCCAGCAGCTTATCGAGGGGGCGGGTTGGCTACACCTTC.

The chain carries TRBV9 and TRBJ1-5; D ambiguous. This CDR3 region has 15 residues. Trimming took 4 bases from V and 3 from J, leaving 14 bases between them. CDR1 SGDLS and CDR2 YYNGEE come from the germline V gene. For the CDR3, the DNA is TGTGCCAGCAGCCCTCAGGCCTCGAACAATCAGCCCCAGCATTTT. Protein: CASSPQASNNQPQHF.

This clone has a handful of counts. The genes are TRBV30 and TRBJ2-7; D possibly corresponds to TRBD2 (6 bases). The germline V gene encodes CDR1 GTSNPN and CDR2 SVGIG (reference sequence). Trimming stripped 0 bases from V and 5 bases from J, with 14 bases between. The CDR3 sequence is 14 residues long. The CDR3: CAWSVLGREDEQYF. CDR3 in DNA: TGTGCCTGGAGTGTATTGGGCAGGGAGGACGAGCAGTACTTC.

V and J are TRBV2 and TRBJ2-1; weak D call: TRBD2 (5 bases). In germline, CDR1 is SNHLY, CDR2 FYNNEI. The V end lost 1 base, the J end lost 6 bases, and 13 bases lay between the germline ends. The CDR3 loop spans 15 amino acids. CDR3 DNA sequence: TGTGCCAGCAGTGAAGAGGCTAGCTGGGGCAATGAGCAGTTCTTC. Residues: CASSEEASWGNEQFF.